This is a list of T cell receptor beta chains from one sample in a study of blood T cell repertoires in COVID-19. The table came from immunoSEQ multiplex PCR; TCRdb's copy has only in-frame clones and leaves some out. The sample carries a few hundred thousand clones, less than 90% recorded once. Sequencing used peripheral blood. The receptors originated from a woman aged 60-70 years with COVID-19, enrolled during active disease. The CDR3 runs from the conserved cysteine through the conserved F or W. A D gene is named only where the DNA matches it firmly. Not all rows give a size; the values are once, few, many and, for expanded clones, a class.

j_gene,v_gene,abundance,d_gene,CDR3aa,CDR3nt
TRBJ1-2,TRBV27,.,TRBD1,CASGRTGGLSGYTF,TGTGCCAGCGGCAGGACAGGGGGCCTTTCAGGCTACACCTTC
TRBJ2-5,TRBV19,.,.,CASGGRLGETQYF,TGTGCCAGCGGGGGGCGCCTCGGGGAGACCCAGTACTTC
TRBJ2-1,TRBV7-8,once,TRBD2,CASSLFNRVTGGNEQFF,TGTGCCAGCAGCTTATTTAATCGCGTAACGGGGGGCAATGAGCAGTTCTTC
TRBJ1-2,TRBV5-4,.,.,CASARGGVFGYTF,TGTGCCAGCGCGAGGGGGGGCGTCTTTGGCTACACCTTC
TRBJ2-7,TRBV27,.,TRBD1,CASSWDRVAYEQYF,TGTGCCAGCAGCTGGGACAGGGTGGCCTACGAGCAGTACTTC
TRBJ2-3,TRBV27,.,.,CASSLKGPGGASTDTQYF,TGTGCCAGCAGTTTAAAGGGCCCTGGGGGGGCTAGCACAGATACGCAGTATTTT
TRBJ2-1,TRBV27,few,TRBD2,CASTIVGLAGQIMFF,TGTGCCAGCACCATCGTAGGACTAGCGGGGCAAATTATGTTCTTC
TRBJ2-5,TRBV7-9,.,.,CVSLSTGETQYF,TGTGTCAGCCTGTCGACGGGTGAGACCCAGTACTTC
TRBJ1-5,TRBV10-3,few,.,CAISSRHSGDSNQPQHF,TGTGCCATCAGTTCCCGTCATAGCGGGGATAGCAATCAGCCCCAGCATTTT
TRBJ2-2,TRBV11-3,.,.,CASSLIRTGELFF,TGTGCCAGCAGCTTAATACGGACCGGGGAGCTGTTTTTT
TRBJ2-1,TRBV7-8,.,TRBD2,CASSSSAAGGSYNEQFF,TGTGCCAGCAGCTCCAGCGCAGCGGGGGGCAGCTACAATGAGCAGTTCTTC
TRBJ1-3,TRBV6-8,.,.,CASTPWGAGNTIYF,TGTGCCAGCACCCCCTGGGGAGCCGGAAACACCATATATTTT
TRBJ1-2,TRBV5-1,.,.,CASRMGVPRDYGYTF,TGCGCCAGCAGGATGGGAGTTCCTCGGGACTATGGCTACACCTTC
TRBJ1-1,TRBV6-5,.,TRBD1,CASSYRDRGRTEAFF,TGTGCCAGCAGTTACAGGGACAGGGGAAGGACTGAAGCTTTCTTT
TRBJ2-3,TRBV12-5,once,TRBD2,CASGLGLAPADTQYF,TGTGCTAGTGGTTTGGGACTAGCCCCGGCAGATACGCAGTATTTT
TRBJ2-2,TRBV27,.,TRBD2,CASSPQGGGRGGELFF,TGTGCCAGCAGTCCCCAAGGCGGGGGGAGGGGCGGGGAGCTGTTTTTT
TRBJ2-1,TRBV9,.,.,CASSPRDSNEQFF,TGTGCCAGCAGCCCCCGGGACTCTAATGAGCAGTTCTTC
TRBJ1-1,TRBV7-2,.,.,CASSYSTGYTEAFF,TGTGCCAGCAGCTATTCCACAGGGTATACTGAAGCTTTCTTT
TRBJ2-7,TRBV7-2,.,.,CASSLDGQRRYEQYF,TGTGCCAGCAGCTTAGATGGCCAGAGGAGGTACGAGCAGTACTTC
TRBJ2-1,TRBV5-1,.,.,CASSFSYNEQFF,TGCGCCAGCAGCTTTAGCTACAATGAGCAGTTCTTC
TRBJ1-2,TRBV27,.,.,CASRPTVSFYGYTF,TGTGCCAGCAGGCCGACAGTATCGTTCTATGGCTACACCTTC
TRBJ2-2,TRBV9,.,TRBD1,CASSTRDRGPGELFF,TGTGCCAGCAGCACCCGGGACAGGGGGCCCGGGGAGCTGTTTTTT
TRBJ1-2,TRBV9,.,.,CASSGGRGSGYTF,TGTGCCAGCAGCGGGGGTCGGGGGAGCGGCTACACCTTC
TRBJ1-1,TRBV27,few,.,CASSLQGNTEAFF,TGTGCCAGCAGTTTACAGGGGAACACTGAAGCTTTCTTT
TRBJ2-7,TRBV7-8,.,TRBD2,CASSLSLTGTRPYEQYF,TGTGCCAGCAGCCTCAGCCTTACCGGGACTAGACCTTACGAGCAGTACTTC
TRBJ1-4,TRBV5-1,.,.,CASSLPGVVEKLFF,TGCGCCAGCAGCTTGCCAGGGGTTGTTGAAAAACTGTTTTTT
TRBJ1-1,TRBV2,.,.,CASRDTNTEAFF,TGTGCCAGCAGAGACACGAACACTGAAGCTTTCTTT
TRBJ2-5,TRBV4-2,.,.,CASSQVPSEGETQYF,TGTGCCAGCAGCCAAGTTCCTAGCGAGGGTGAGACCCAGTACTTC
TRBJ2-6,TRBV19,.,.,CASTILGGLSGANVLTF,TGTGCCAGTACCATCCTAGGCGGTCTGTCCGGGGCCAACGTCCTGACTTTC
TRBJ1-1,TRBV3-1/TRBV3-2,.,.,CASSQDNREDAFF,TGTGCCAGCAGCCAGGATAACAGGGAAGACGCTTTCTTT
TRBJ1-1,TRBV18,.,.,CASSPRAGGGANTEAFF,TGTGCCAGCTCCCCTCGGGCTGGCGGGGGAGCGAACACTGAAGCTTTCTTT
TRBJ1-2,TRBV5-4,.,.,CASSLDGNYGYTF,TGTGCCAGCAGTTTGGACGGGAACTATGGCTACACCTTC
TRBJ1-1,TRBV6-5,.,.,CASSYSRAGADRAFF,TGTGCCAGCAGTTACTCTCGGGCGGGGGCCGACAGAGCTTTCTTT
TRBJ2-7,TRBV11-1,.,.,CASSLRDTNYEQYF,TGTGCCAGCAGCTTACGGGACACCAACTACGAGCAGTACTTC
TRBJ2-3,TRBV6-5,.,.,CASSYSVGADTQYF,TGTGCCAGCAGTTACTCAGTGGGCGCAGATACGCAGTATTTT
TRBJ1-2,TRBV27,.,TRBD1,CASSPYFLRQGPNYGYTF,TGTGCCAGCAGTCCCTACTTCCTAAGACAGGGTCCAAACTATGGCTACACCTTC
TRBJ2-1,TRBV7-7,.,.,CASSRDVGHEQFF,TGTGCCAGCAGCCGGGATGTAGGCCATGAGCAGTTCTTC
TRBJ2-7,TRBV2,.,.,CACNRDSYEQYF,TGTGCCTGCAACCGCGACTCCTACGAGCAGTACTTC
TRBJ2-3,TRBV19,.,.,CASSIVPGTDTQYF,TGTGCCAGTAGTATAGTTCCGGGGACAGATACGCAGTATTTT
TRBJ1-2,TRBV2,.,.,CASSEAPGVYGYTF,TGTGCCAGCAGTGAAGCGCCAGGGGTCTATGGCTACACCTTC
TRBJ1-5,TRBV27,.,TRBD1,CASRRAGTGNQPQHF,TGTGCCAGCAGACGAGCCGGGACAGGGAATCAGCCCCAGCATTTT
TRBJ1-1,TRBV2,.,.,CASSPGSYTEAFF,TGTGCCAGCAGTCCCGGGAGTTACACTGAAGCTTTCTTT
TRBJ1-6,TRBV5-4,.,.,CASSLEAGNSPLHF,TGTGCCAGCAGCTTGGAGGCAGGGAATTCACCCCTCCACTTT
TRBJ1-2,TRBV30,.,TRBD1,CAWSVQGAYGYTF,TGTGCCTGGAGTGTACAGGGGGCCTATGGCTACACCTTC
TRBJ2-1,TRBV5-1,.,TRBD1,CASRPGTEIGNEQFF,TGCGCCAGCAGGCCGGGGACAGAAATAGGCAATGAGCAGTTCTTC
TRBJ2-1,TRBV5-4,.,TRBD2,CASSRRSSGGAINEQFF,TGTGCCAGCAGCCGGCGGTCTAGCGGGGGGGCAATAAATGAGCAGTTCTTC
TRBJ2-3,TRBV11-2,once,.,CASSFSDTQYF,TGTGCCAGCAGCTTCTCAGATACGCAGTATTTT
TRBJ1-1,TRBV5-5,.,.,CASSPPLTGRRTEAFF,TGTGCCAGCAGTCCACCCCTGACAGGCCGGCGCACTGAAGCTTTCTTT
TRBJ2-7,TRBV11-2,once,TRBD1,CASSFLGQGPSEQYF,TGTGCCAGCAGCTTCTTAGGACAGGGGCCCTCCGAGCAGTACTTC
TRBJ1-5,TRBV30,.,.,CAWSPNSNQPQHF,TGTGCCTGGAGTCCTAATAGCAATCAGCCCCAGCATTTT
TRBJ1-4,TRBV19,.,TRBD1,CASNYPGQGARSEKLFF,TGTGCCTCCAACTACCCGGGACAGGGGGCGCGGAGTGAAAAACTGTTTTTT
TRBJ2-3,TRBV12-3/TRBV12-4,.,.,CASSYNSEGTQYF,TGTGCCAGCAGTTATAACTCCGAGGGTACGCAGTATTTT
TRBJ2-3,TRBV25-1,once,TRBD1,CASSEYYRGRTDTQYF,TGTGCCAGCAGTGAATATTACAGGGGGCGCACAGATACGCAGTATTTT
TRBJ2-1,TRBV7-9,.,.,CASSFLFGQGGNNEQFF,TGTGCCAGCAGCTTCCTTTTTGGGCAGGGGGGAAACAATGAGCAGTTCTTC
TRBJ2-3,TRBV3-1/TRBV3-2,.,TRBD2,CASSQRLAGGTVSTQYF,TGTGCCAGCAGCCAACGACTAGCGGGGGGAACCGTGAGTACGCAGTATTTT
TRBJ2-1,TRBV2,.,.,CASLPAGSYNEQFF,TGTGCCAGCCTGCCCGCGGGTTCCTACAATGAGCAGTTCTTC
TRBJ2-1,TRBV25-1,.,.,CASSGDTKSSYNEQFF,TGTGCCAGCAGTGGGGACACCAAGAGCTCCTACAATGAGCAGTTCTTC